This T cell receptor (beta chain) was retrieved from a study of neurological immune-mediated disorders. Study observations and caveats: HTLV-1-associated myelopathy led in TCR clonal expansion, while multiple sclerosis ranked lowest, below healthy controls.

TCRdb analysed the 5' RACE reads with MiXCR anew, one entry per CDR3 protein. The data show some 68,000 distinct CDR3 sequences, roughly 13% seen once. This clonotype was observed a few times. The antigen is unknown. Time point: longitudinal time-point 1 (baseline). With 3 bases removed from V and 7 bases from J, the gap between germline ends came to 11 bases. The CDR3 totals 13 residues. Germline CDR1 is KGHDR and CDR2 is SFDVKD. The sequenced material came from PBMCs. The rearrangement joins TRBV24-1 to TRBJ2-5, with D tentatively TRBD2 (6 bases). The sequence was collected from a female donor with HTLV-1-associated myelopathy (HAM/TSP). The CDR3 sequence: CATSDRGYGTQYF. In nucleotides, the CDR3 is TGTGCCACCAGTGATCGGGGGTACGGGACCCAGTACTTC.